These 19 T cell receptor beta chains share one sample of origin, sequenced in a study of human T cells and chemical hapten exposure. TCRdb used MiXCR to reprocess the RACE reads, holding one entry per CDR3 protein. The sample holds about 190,000 distinct CDR3 sequences; approximately 26% are singletons and the top ten take 2.5%. The time point: patch test 3, about 24 weeks after DPC sensitization. Treatment described: therapeutic diphenylcyclopropenone sensitization with weekly scalp DPC. Sequenced here: whole blood, sampled in connection with sensitization to the hapten diphenylcyclopropenone (DPC). Receptors originate from a woman between 40 and 50 years old with alopecia areata. Some clones in this sample may be carry-over from other donors' samples.

At least ten counts were recorded for this clonotype. The J gene is TRBJ1-5, the V gene TRBV18; a weak D match, TRBD1 (5 bases). This CDR3 has 15 residues. Per the germline V gene, CDR1 is KGHSH and CDR2 is LQKENI. Trimming removed 6 bases at V and 0 bases at J, with 12 bases between. The CDR3 DNA follows: TGTGCCAGCTCGGGACGGACTGGTAGCAATCAGCCCCAGCATTTT. The encoded protein is CASSGRTGSNQPQHF.

In its sample, this clonotype was seen a few times. This chain uses TRBV28 with TRBJ2-1, with TRBD1 matching over 7 bases. The CDR3 covers 17 residues. Losses at the gene ends were 5 bases for V and 0 bases for J; bases not matched to a gene: 10. Germline V gives CDR1 MDHEN, CDR2 SYDVKM. CDR3 coding DNA: TGTGCCAGCAGTCCGCTCCCACAGGGGAGCTCCTACAATGAGCAGTTCTTC. It codes for CASSPLPQGSSYNEQFF.

V usage is TRBV7-9 and J usage is TRBJ1-5; D unclear. The CDR3 consists of 15 residues. V was shortened by 1 base and J by 5 bases, with 12 bases between the two germline ends. CDR1 and CDR2 (germline): SEHNR, FQNEAQ (reference sequence). The CDR3 DNA follows: TGTGCCAGCAGCTTAGGTGTCGACGGCCATCAGCCCCAGCATTTT. Translation gives CASSLGVDGHQPQHF.

The CDR3 DNA sequence: TGTGCCAGCAACTCCGATAGGGACAGGGTACCTGAAGCTTTCTTT. The encoded protein is CASNSDRDRVPEAFF. J is TRBJ1-1 and V is TRBV2; 9 bases align to TRBD1. Germline-derived CDR1 and CDR2 are SNHLY and FYNNEI. CDR3 length: 15 residues. J lost 6 bases, V lost 7 bases, and 12 bases had no gene match.

The chain employs TRBV18 and TRBJ2-7; 9 nucleotides agree with TRBD2. The V and J ends lost 1 base and 4 bases, in that order; junction bases with no gene match: 11. Germline V gene lookup returns CDR1 KGHSH and CDR2 LQKENI. This CDR3 region has 17 residues. The CDR3 nucleotides read TGTGCCAGCTCACCACGGTCGATTCGACTAGCGGTATACGAGCAGTACTTC. Its protein is CASSPRSIRLAVYEQYF.

This chain uses TRBV5-6 with TRBJ2-1; a possible D gene is TRBD1 (5 bases). Germline V gives CDR1 SGHDT, CDR2 YYEEEE. The CDR3 consists of 13 residues. V lost 1 base and J lost 8, with 10 bases in between. CDR3 nucleotide sequence: TGTGCCAGCAGCTTGCTGCAGGGCGATGAGCAGTTCTTC. Translated: CASSLLQGDEQFF.

This clonotype was counted a few times. This CDR3 reads CASSYWLAGSTDTQYF. The CDR3 DNA reads as TGTGCCAGCAGTTACTGGCTAGCGGGGAGCACAGATACGCAGTATTTT. V usage is TRBV6-5 and J usage is TRBJ2-3; TRBD2 aligns across 9 bases. The CDR3 length is 16 residues. The germline V gene encodes CDR1 MNHEY and CDR2 SVGAGI. The V gene end was trimmed by 1 base and the J gene end by 0 bases; junction bases not matched to a gene: 2.

This clonotype appeared a few times. This chain connects TRBV7-2 to TRBJ2-5, with 8 bases lining up with TRBD2. The CDR3 consists of 14 residues. From germline, CDR1 is SGHTA and CDR2 FQGNSA. After removal of 7 bases from V and 5 bases from J, the junction contained 9 bases not matched to a gene. The CDR3 nucleotides read TGTGCCAGCAATATAGCGGGACCCGTGGAGACCCAGTACTTC. Protein sequence: CASNIAGPVETQYF. Supplemented by reference TRBV7-2 and TRBJ2-5, the full variable domain reads GAGVSQSPSNKVTEKGKDVELRCDPISGHTALYWYRQSLGQGLEFLIYFQGNSAPDKSGLPSDRFSAERTGGSVSTLTIQRTQQEDSAVYLCASNIAGPVETQYFGPGTRLLVL.

This clonotype was seen repeatedly, ten times or more. This rearrangement joins TRBV6-5 to TRBJ2-1, with 11 bases lining up with TRBD1. This CDR3 is 15 amino acids long. V gave up 4 bases and J gave up 3 bases; unmatched junction bases: 2. Per the germline V gene, CDR1 is MNHEY and CDR2 is SVGAGI. The CDR3, as DNA: TGTGCCAGCAGTTTCGGGACAGGGGGCTACAATGAGCAGTTCTTC. It specifies CASSFGTGGYNEQFF.

This chain links TRBV2 with TRBJ2-1, with D possibly matching TRBD2 (6 bases). The germline V gene encodes CDR1 SNHLY and CDR2 FYNNEI. This CDR3 spans 15 amino acids. V lost 3 bases and J lost 8, with 17 bases in between. DNA for the CDR3: TGTGCCAGCAGTGATGAGGTAGCGGTAGGCCATGAGCAGTTCTTC. It translates to CASSDEVAVGHEQFF.

This clonotype has just a few counts. This chain joins TRBV10-3 and TRBJ2-7; 8 positions agree with TRBD2. Germline CDR1 is ENHRY and CDR2 is SYGVKD. The CDR3 covers 11 residues. Trimming at V came to 8 bases and at J to 5 bases, leaving 2 bases not matched to a gene. The CDR3 spells CAIAGGDEQYF. CDR3 bases: TGTGCCATCGCGGGGGGCGACGAGCAGTACTTC.

J is TRBJ1-1 and V is TRBV6-2 or TRBV6-3; 8 bases match TRBD1. This CDR3 has 18 residues. Germline assignment: CDR1 MNHEY and CDR2 SVGEGT. V dropped 2 bases and J dropped 1; count of bases not matched to a gene: 12. The CDR3 here is CASSYPLARGTGNTEAFF. DNA for the CDR3: TGTGCCAGCAGTTACCCTCTCGCGCGTGGGACAGGGAACACTGAAGCTTTCTTT.

This clonotype appeared a few times. The rearrangement links TRBV3-1 to TRBJ1-2, with 9 bases aligning to TRBD1. This CDR3 is built from 13 residues. The germline gives CDR1 LGHDT, CDR2 YNNKEL (reference sequence). The V and J ends lost 4 bases and 8 bases, in that order; junction bases with no gene match: 5. This CDR3 reads CASSPRTGEGYTF. As DNA, the CDR3 is TGTGCCAGCAGCCCCCGGACAGGGGAAGGCTACACCTTC.

V is TRBV29-1 and J is TRBJ2-3, with D possibly being TRBD1 (6 bases). The germline CDR1 and CDR2 sequences are SQVTM and ANQGSEA. V shed 4 bases and J shed 0 bases, with 14 bases lying between them. This CDR3 region has 15 residues. CDR3 in DNA: TGCAGCGTTGGGGCCGGGACACTTAGCACAGATACGCAGTATTTT. Translation: CSVGAGTLSTDTQYF.

The chain uses TRBV12-3 or TRBV12-4 and TRBJ1-1; D may be TRBD1 (5 bases). V dropped 5 bases and J dropped 2 bases, with 15 bases sitting between them. The CDR3 length is 15 residues. The CDR3 DNA follows: TGTGCCAGCAGTCCCACTGGGACGGCAAACACTGAAGCTTTCTTT. Its protein is CASSPTGTANTEAFF.

This sequence joins TRBV29-1 and TRBJ2-7, with D hard to call. Germline CDR1 is SQVTM and CDR2 is ANQGSEA. V lost 2 bases and J 4 bases, leaving 9 bases between the germline ends. This CDR3 has 12 amino acids. This CDR3 reads CSVESSEYEQYF. The CDR3 DNA reads as TGCAGCGTTGAATCCTCCGAGTACGAGCAGTACTTC.

This sequence joins TRBV4-2 and TRBJ2-5; possible D gene TRBD2, 5 bases. V was cut by 3 bases and J by 4 bases, with 18 bases left in between. Germline lookup yields CDR1 LGHNA and CDR2 YNFKEQ. This CDR3 has 16 amino acids. The CDR3 reads CASSHRTTGVGETQYF. The CDR3 DNA reads as TGTGCCAGCAGCCATCGCACCACCGGGGTCGGAGAGACCCAGTACTTC.

In this sample, this clonotype turned up many times. This chain's CDR3 is CASTPQLNTEAFF. CDR3 nucleotides: TGTGCCAGCACCCCGCAGCTGAACACTGAAGCTTTCTTT. The chain uses TRBV7-9 and TRBJ1-1, with unresolved D. The CDR3 sequence is 13 residues long. The V and J ends lost 7 bases and 0 bases respectively, with 9 bases between them. From germline, CDR1 is SEHNR and CDR2 FQNEAQ (reference sequence).

The CDR3 nucleotides read TGTGCCAGCAGTGGGACAGGGGACATTCAGTACTTC. Translated: CASSGTGDIQYF. The genes are TRBV25-1 and TRBJ2-4; TRBD1 agrees at 9 bases. Trimming cost V 4 bases and J 8 bases; bases outside gene matches: 0. Germline values: CDR1 MGHDK, CDR2 SYGVNS. This CDR3 comprises 12 residues.